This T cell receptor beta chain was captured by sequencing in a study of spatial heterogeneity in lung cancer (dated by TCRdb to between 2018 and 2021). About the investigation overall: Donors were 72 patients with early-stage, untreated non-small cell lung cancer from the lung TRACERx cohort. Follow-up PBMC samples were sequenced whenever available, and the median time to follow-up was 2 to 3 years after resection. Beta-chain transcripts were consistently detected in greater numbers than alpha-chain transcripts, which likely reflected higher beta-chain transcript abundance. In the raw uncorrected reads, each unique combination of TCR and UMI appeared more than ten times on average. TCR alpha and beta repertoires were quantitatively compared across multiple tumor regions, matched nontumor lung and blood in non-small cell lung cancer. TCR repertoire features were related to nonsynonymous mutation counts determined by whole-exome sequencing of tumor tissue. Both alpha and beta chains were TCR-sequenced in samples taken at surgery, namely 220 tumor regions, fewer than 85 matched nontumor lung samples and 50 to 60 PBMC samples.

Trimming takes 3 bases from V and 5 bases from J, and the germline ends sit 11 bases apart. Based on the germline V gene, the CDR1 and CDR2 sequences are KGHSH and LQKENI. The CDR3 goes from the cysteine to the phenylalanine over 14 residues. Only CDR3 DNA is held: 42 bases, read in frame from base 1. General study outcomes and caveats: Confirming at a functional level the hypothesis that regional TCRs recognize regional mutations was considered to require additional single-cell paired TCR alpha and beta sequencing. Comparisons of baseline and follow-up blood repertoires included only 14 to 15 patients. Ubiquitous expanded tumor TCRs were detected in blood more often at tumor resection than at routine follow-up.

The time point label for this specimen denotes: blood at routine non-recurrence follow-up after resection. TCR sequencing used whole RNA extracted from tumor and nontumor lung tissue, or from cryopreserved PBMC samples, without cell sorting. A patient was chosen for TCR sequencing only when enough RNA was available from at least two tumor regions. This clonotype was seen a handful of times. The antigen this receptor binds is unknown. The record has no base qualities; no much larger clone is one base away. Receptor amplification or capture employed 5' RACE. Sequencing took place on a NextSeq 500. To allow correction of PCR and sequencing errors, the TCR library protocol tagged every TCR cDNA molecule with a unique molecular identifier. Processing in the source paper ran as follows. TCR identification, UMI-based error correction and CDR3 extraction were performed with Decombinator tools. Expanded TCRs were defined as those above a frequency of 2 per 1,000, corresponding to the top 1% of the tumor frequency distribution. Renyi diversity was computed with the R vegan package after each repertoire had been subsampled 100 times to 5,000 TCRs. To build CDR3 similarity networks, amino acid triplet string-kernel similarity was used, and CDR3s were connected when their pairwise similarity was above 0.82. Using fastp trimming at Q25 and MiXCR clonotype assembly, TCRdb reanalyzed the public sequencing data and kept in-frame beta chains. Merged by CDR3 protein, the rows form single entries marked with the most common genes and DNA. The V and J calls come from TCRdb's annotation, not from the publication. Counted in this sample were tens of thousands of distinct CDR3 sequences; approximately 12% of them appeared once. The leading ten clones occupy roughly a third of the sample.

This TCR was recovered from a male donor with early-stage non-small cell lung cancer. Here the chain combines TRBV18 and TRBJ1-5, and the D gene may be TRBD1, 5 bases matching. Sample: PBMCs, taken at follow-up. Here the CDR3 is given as CASSPWDGDQPQHF. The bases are TGTGCCAGCTCACCGTGGGACGGTGATCAGCCCCAGCATTTT.